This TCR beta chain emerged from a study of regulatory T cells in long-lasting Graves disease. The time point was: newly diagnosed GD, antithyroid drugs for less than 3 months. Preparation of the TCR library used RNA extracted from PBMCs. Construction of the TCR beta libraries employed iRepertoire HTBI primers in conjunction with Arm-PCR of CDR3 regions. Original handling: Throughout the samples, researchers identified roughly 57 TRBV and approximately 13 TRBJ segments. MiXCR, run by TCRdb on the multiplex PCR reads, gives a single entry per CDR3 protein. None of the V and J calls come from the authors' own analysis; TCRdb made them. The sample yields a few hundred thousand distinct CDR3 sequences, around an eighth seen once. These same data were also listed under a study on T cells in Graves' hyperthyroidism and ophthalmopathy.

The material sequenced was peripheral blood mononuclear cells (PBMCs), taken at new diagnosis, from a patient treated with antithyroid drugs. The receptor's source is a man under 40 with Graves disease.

CDR3: CASSTGRSGANVLTF. CDR3 nucleotide sequence: TGTGCCAGCAGCACCGGGCGCTCTGGGGCCAACGTCCTGACTTTC. The chain combines TRBV27 with TRBJ2-6, with D hard to call. V was pared by 6 bases and J by 0 bases, with 9 bases between. The CDR3 has 15 amino acids. From germline, CDR1 is MNHEY and CDR2 SMNVEV (reference sequence).